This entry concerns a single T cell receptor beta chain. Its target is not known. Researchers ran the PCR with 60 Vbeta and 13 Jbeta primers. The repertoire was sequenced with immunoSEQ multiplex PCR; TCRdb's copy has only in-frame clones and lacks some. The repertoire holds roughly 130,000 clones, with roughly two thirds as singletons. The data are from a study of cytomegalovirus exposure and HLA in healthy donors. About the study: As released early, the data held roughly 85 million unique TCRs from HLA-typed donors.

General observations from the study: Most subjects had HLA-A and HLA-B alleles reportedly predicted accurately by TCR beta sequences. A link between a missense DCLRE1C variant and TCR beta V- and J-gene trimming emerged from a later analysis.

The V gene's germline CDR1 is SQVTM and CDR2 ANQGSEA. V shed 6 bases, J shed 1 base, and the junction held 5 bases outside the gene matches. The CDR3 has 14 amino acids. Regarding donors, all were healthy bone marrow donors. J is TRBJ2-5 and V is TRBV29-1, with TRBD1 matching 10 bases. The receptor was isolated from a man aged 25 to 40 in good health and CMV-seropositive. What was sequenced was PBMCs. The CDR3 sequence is CSVRTGGLQETQYF. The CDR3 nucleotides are TGCAGCGTCCGGACAGGGGGGCTCCAAGAGACCCAGTACTTC.